The 18 T cell receptor beta chains given below trace back to one sample, sequenced in a study of OX40 agonist ivuxolimab in advanced cancers. TCRdb's copy holds only in-frame clones and misses some; the assay was immunoSEQ multiplex PCR. The sample includes tens of thousands of clones, about 90% of them seen just once. Material: CD4+ or CD8+ T cells sorted from blood, obtained in a trial of the OX40 agonist ivuxolimab. These receptors were obtained from an adult with an advanced solid tumor such as melanoma, head and neck, liver or kidney cancer.

This clone showed up just once. The rearrangement links TRBV10-3 to TRBJ1-5; D may be TRBD1 (6 bases). CDR1 is ENHRY, CDR2 SYGVKD, per germline. The V and J ends lost 10 bases and 8 bases respectively, with 18 bases between them. The CDR3 has 13 amino acids. CDR3 amino acids: CATNDRTSEPQHF. The DNA of the CDR3 is TGTGCCACAAACGACAGGACTAGCGAGCCCCAGCATTTT.

The chain carries TRBV28 and TRBJ2-7; 9 nucleotides align to TRBD2. The CDR3 has 20 amino acids. Germline CDR1 reads MDHEN; CDR2 reads SYDVKM. The junction had 22 bases not matched to a gene; V was cut back by 6 bases and J by 1 base. Written as DNA, the CDR3 is TGTGCCAGCAGCTCCCCGAGACTAGCGGCTACGTCAATTTCTTCCTACGAGCAGTACTTC. It is translated as CASSSPRLAATSISSYEQYF.

V is TRBV5-1 and J is TRBJ2-3, with no clear D. Germline V gene data show CDR1 as SGHRS and CDR2 as YFSETQ. Trimming cost V 0 bases and J 2 bases, with 13 bases left between them. This CDR3 comprises 16 residues. The CDR3 loop reads CASSLVGRPDTDTQYF. CDR3 DNA: TGCGCCAGCAGCTTGGTTGGACGCCCGGACACAGATACGCAGTATTTT. Complete variable domain (other parts from reference TRBV5-1 and TRBJ2-3): KAGVTQTPRYLIKTRGQQVTLSCSPISGHRSVSWYQQTPGQGLQFLFEYFSETQRNKGNFPGRFSGRQFSNSRSEMNVSTLELGDSALYLCASSLVGRPDTDTQYFGPGTRLTVL.

V usage is TRBV28 and J usage is TRBJ2-1; 14 bases are a match to TRBD2. Germline V gene lookup returns CDR1 MDHEN and CDR2 SYDVKM. J was trimmed by 10 bases and V by 6 bases; bases with no gene match: 5. The CDR3 has 14 amino acids. CDR3 loop: CASRWGLAGVEQFF. CDR3 sequence (DNA): TGTGCCAGCAGGTGGGGACTAGCGGGAGTGGAGCAGTTCTTC. The variable domain in full, with the rest retrieved from reference TRBV28 and TRBJ2-1, is DVKVTQSSRYLVKRTGEKVFLECVQDMDHENMFWYRQDPGLGLRLIYFSYDVKMKEKGDIPEGYSVSREKKERFSLILESASTNQTSMYLCASRWGLAGVEQFFGPGTRLTVL.

The chain uses TRBV7-2 and TRBJ2-5; 9 nucleotides line up with TRBD2. With 5 bases clipped from V and 4 bases from J, the junction kept 17 bases outside the gene matches. The CDR3 consists of 18 residues. Germline CDR1 is SGHTA and CDR2 is FQGNSA. This chain's CDR3 is CASSRGREAGGPGETQYF. In DNA form, the CDR3 reads TGTGCCAGCAGCAGAGGACGGGAGGCGGGGGGGCCCGGAGAGACCCAGTACTTC.

V usage is TRBV23-1 and J usage is TRBJ1-1; D is ambiguous. TRBV23-1 is an ORF for which the function is uncertain. The CDR3 runs to 15 residues. Trimming pared 4 bases from V and 1 base from J, leaving 13 bases between. CDR3 loop: CASSRPCGENTEAFF. The DNA of the CDR3 is TGCGCCAGCAGTCGTCCCTGCGGAGAGAACACTGAAGCTTTCTTT.

The V and J genes are TRBV4-3 and TRBJ1-2; 8 nucleotides agree with TRBD1. The CDR3 extends over 14 amino acids. With 1 base clipped from V and 10 bases from J, the junction kept 8 bases outside the gene matches. From germline, CDR1 is LGHNA and CDR2 YSLEER. The CDR3 bases are TGCGCCAGCAGCCAAGGGAGGACAGGGCGGATCTACACCTTC. Protein product: CASSQGRTGRIYTF.

This clone showed up just once. The chain is built from TRBV7-2 and TRBJ2-1, with D maybe TRBD1 (5 bases). Germline V lookup: CDR1 SGHTA, CDR2 FQGNSA. Between the trimmed V and J ends, which lost 5 bases and 8 bases, there was a span of 13 bases. CDR3 length: 13 residues. The CDR3 DNA follows: TGTGCCAGCAGCAGTCCAGGGATGGATGAGCAGTTCTTC. Protein: CASSSPGMDEQFF.

This chain uses TRBV2 with TRBJ1-3; 8 bases are a match to TRBD1. The CDR3 is 16 residues long. Germline V gene sequence: CDR1 SNHLY, CDR2 FYNNEI. V gave up 6 bases and J gave up 0 bases; unmatched junction bases: 7. CDR3 residues: CASSTDRAFSGNTIYF. The CDR3 DNA sequence: TGTGCCAGCAGCACGGACAGGGCATTCTCTGGAAACACCATATATTTT.

In DNA form, the CDR3 reads TGTGCCAGCAGCTTAGCTGGGCGGGAGGGCCTAGATACGCAGTATTTT. It is translated as CASSLAGREGLDTQYF. The chain carries TRBV7-2 and TRBJ2-3; 9 nucleotides match TRBD2. CDR3 length: 16 amino acids. Trimming at V came to 0 bases and at J to 5 bases, leaving 6 bases not matched to a gene. Germline CDR1 reads SGHTA; CDR2 reads FQGNSA.

The CDR3 bases are TGTGCCAGCAGCCCCCGGCCAAACGCAGAAAAACTGTTTTTT. Translating gives CASSPRPNAEKLFF. The chain is built from TRBV6-6 and TRBJ1-4; D is undetermined. The CDR3 is 14 residues long. Between the trimmed V and J ends, which lost 6 bases and 8 bases, there was a span of 16 bases. Germline V CDR1 and CDR2: MNHNY, SVGAGI (reference sequence).

This sequence joins TRBV27 and TRBJ2-1, with 7 bases lining up with TRBD2. Trimming took 3 bases from V and 5 from J; bases not matched to a gene: 7. There are 15 residues in the CDR3. Germline CDR1 is MNHEY and CDR2 is SMNVEV (reference sequence). The CDR3 protein is CASSFGIAGHNEQFF. CDR3 nucleotide sequence: TGTGCCAGCAGTTTCGGGATAGCGGGCCACAATGAGCAGTTCTTC.

The V and J genes are TRBV19 and TRBJ2-1; 7 nucleotides agree with TRBD1. There are 13 residues in the CDR3. In germline, CDR1 is LNHDA, CDR2 SQIVND (reference sequence). V was clipped by 6 bases and J by 9 bases; unmatched bases: 8. CDR3 in amino acids: CASSLDRAGEQFF. The CDR3, as DNA: TGTGCCAGTAGCCTCGACAGGGCCGGTGAGCAGTTCTTC.

J is TRBJ1-5 and V is TRBV6-9, with D possibly TRBD1 on 5 matching bases. Trimming left V 3 bases short and J 7 bases short, with 10 bases between. CDR1 MNHGY and CDR2 SVAAGI come from the germline V gene. This CDR3 is 13 amino acids long. DNA for the CDR3: TGTGCCAGCAGTTACCGGGGGGGGCAGCCCCAGCATTTT. This translates into CASSYRGGQPQHF.

V gene TRBV28 combines with J gene TRBJ1-1, with D perhaps TRBD1 (5 bases). Trimming pared 6 bases from V and 2 bases from J, leaving 16 bases between. CDR3 length: 15 amino acids. Germline loops: CDR1 MDHEN, CDR2 SYDVKM. The CDR3, as DNA: TGTGCCAGCAGCCCCTTGAGGGGCATAAACACTGAAGCTTTCTTT. This codes for CASSPLRGINTEAFF.

The chain employs TRBV5-6 and TRBJ1-6; no clear D gene. Trimming took 0 bases from V and 8 from J, leaving 9 bases between them. In germline, CDR1 is SGHDT, CDR2 YYEEEE. The CDR3 contains 14 residues. CDR3 sequence: CASSLVGFDSPLHF. CDR3 bases: TGTGCCAGCAGCTTGGTAGGGTTCGATTCACCCCTCCACTTT.

The V call is TRBV28, the J call TRBJ2-1, with D possibly matching TRBD1 (6 bases). Trimming cost V 4 bases and J 0 bases, with 13 bases left between them. The CDR3 totals 16 residues. Looked up from germline, CDR1 is MDHEN and CDR2 is SYDVKM. This chain's CDR3 is CASSSLGDTSYNEQFF. CDR3 sequence (DNA): TGTGCCAGCAGTTCCCTCGGGGACACCTCCTACAATGAGCAGTTCTTC.

The J gene is TRBJ2-2, the V gene TRBV11-1; D remains unclear. The CDR3 contains 11 residues. Trimming took 6 bases from V and 3 from J, leaving 2 bases between them. The germline V gene has CDR1 SGHAT and CDR2 FQDESV (reference sequence). The CDR3 DNA reads TGTGCCAGCAGTCACACCGGGGAGCTGTTTTTT. Its protein product is CASSHTGELFF.